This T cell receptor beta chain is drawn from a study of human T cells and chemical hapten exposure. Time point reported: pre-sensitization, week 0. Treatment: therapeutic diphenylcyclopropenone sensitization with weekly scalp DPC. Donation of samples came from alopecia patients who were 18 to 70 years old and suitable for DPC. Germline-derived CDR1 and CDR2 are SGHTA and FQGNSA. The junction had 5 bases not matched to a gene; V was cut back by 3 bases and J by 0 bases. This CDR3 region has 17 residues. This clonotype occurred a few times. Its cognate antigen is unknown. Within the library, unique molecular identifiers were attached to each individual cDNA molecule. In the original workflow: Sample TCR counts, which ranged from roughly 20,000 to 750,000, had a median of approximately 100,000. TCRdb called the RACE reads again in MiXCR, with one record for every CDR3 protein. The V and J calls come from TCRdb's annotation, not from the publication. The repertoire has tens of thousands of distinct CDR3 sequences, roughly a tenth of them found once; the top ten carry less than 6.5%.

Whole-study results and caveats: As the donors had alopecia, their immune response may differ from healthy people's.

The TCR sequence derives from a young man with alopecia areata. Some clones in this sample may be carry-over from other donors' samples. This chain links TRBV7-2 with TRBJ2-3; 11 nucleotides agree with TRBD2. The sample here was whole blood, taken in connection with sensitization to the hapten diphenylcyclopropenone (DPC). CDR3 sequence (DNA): TGTGCCAGCAGCTTTATAGCGGGAGGGCTTAGCACAGATACGCAGTATTTT. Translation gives CASSFIAGGLSTDTQYF.